The 24 T cell receptor beta chains below come from one sample, sequenced in a study of cytomegalovirus exposure and HLA in healthy donors. TCRdb's copy holds only in-frame clones and misses some; the assay was immunoSEQ multiplex PCR. The sample carries about 310,000 clones, roughly 90% recorded once. The sequenced material came from PBMCs. The receptors derive from a young man in good health and CMV-seronegative.

The rearrangement joins TRBV10-1 to TRBJ2-2, with TRBD2 matching over 7 bases. CDR3 length equals 14 residues. V shed 2 bases, J shed 4 bases, and the junction held 1 base outside the gene matches. The germline gives CDR1 WNHNN, CDR2 SYGVQD (reference sequence). CDR3 protein: CASSEPGGTGELFF. The DNA for the CDR3 is TGCGCCAGCAGTGAGCCGGGGGGCACCGGGGAGCTGTTTTTT.

V and J are TRBV7-6 and TRBJ1-2; 10 nucleotides align to TRBD1. This CDR3 is 14 amino acids long. The germline CDR1 and CDR2 sequences are SGHVS and FNYEAQ. With V trimmed by 5 bases and J by 8 bases, 8 bases remained unmatched. CDR3 sequence: CASSRGTGAFGYTF. Here the CDR3 DNA reads TGTGCCAGCAGCCGTGGGACAGGGGCTTTCGGCTACACCTTC.

This chain joins TRBV7-5 and TRBJ1-2; TRBD1, as called in the table, went unchecked against the DNA. TRBV7-5 is recorded as a pseudogene. CDR3 length equals 15 residues. The CDR3 spells CVRSHRTGENYGYTF. Here the CDR3 DNA reads TGTGTCAGAAGCCATAGGACAGGGGAGAACTATGGCTACACCTTC.

J is TRBJ1-1 and V is TRBV5-1; weak D call: TRBD1 (5 bases). Per the germline V gene, CDR1 is SGHRS and CDR2 is YFSETQ. V lost 1 base to trimming and J lost 11 bases, with 15 bases between them. The CDR3 consists of 13 residues. CDR3 sequence reads: CASSLSVGRAAFF. In DNA, the CDR3 is TGCGCCAGCAGCTTGTCGGTGGGGCGCGCGGCTTTCTTT. Full variable domain (rest looked up from reference TRBV5-1 and TRBJ1-1): KAGVTQTPRYLIKTRGQQVTLSCSPISGHRSVSWYQQTPGQGLQFLFEYFSETQRNKGNFPGRFSGRQFSNSRSEMNVSTLELGDSALYLCASSLSVGRAAFFGQGTRLTVV.

In DNA, the CDR3 is TGTGCCAGTAGTATAGATCAGGAGGCAGGCATCTATGGCTACACCTTC. This sequence encodes CASSIDQEAGIYGYTF. The rearrangement joins TRBV19 to TRBJ1-2; D is uncertain. Germline CDR1 is LNHDA and CDR2 is SQIVND (reference sequence). V lost 0 bases and J lost 4, with 15 bases in between. The CDR3 is 16 amino acids.

The chain is built from TRBV5-6 and TRBJ2-7; 12 bases match TRBD2. This CDR3 has 14 amino acids. CDR1 is SGHDT, CDR2 YYEEEE, per germline. V lost 4 bases, J lost 6 bases, and 5 bases stayed unmatched. CDR3 nucleotide sequence: TGTGCCAGCAGCCCAGAACTAGCGGGGGGCGAGCAGTACTTC. It is translated as CASSPELAGGEQYF.

This sequence joins TRBV5-1 and TRBJ2-5, with 10 bases lining up with TRBD2. The CDR3 is 17 amino acids. V gave up 0 bases and J gave up 2 bases; unmatched junction bases: 7. Germline values: CDR1 SGHRS, CDR2 YFSETQ. The CDR3: CASSLAVTSGWQETQYF. The CDR3 DNA sequence: TGCGCCAGCAGCTTGGCCGTGACTAGCGGGTGGCAAGAGACCCAGTACTTC.

The V and J genes are TRBV11-2 and TRBJ2-3; TRBD2 might be the D (6 bases). The ends were cut back, 6 bases at V and 0 bases at J, with 13 bases in the middle. CDR1 and CDR2 from the germline V gene are SGHAT and FQNNGV. The length of the CDR3 is 15 residues. For the CDR3, the DNA is TGTGCCAGCAGTTTCACGGGGGACAGCACAGATACGCAGTATTTT. It translates to CASSFTGDSTDTQYF.

This sequence joins TRBV5-6 and TRBJ1-2; 9 positions match TRBD1. Per germline, CDR1 SGHDT and CDR2 YYEEEE. V was clipped by 6 bases and J by 7 bases; unmatched bases: 4. This CDR3 spans 12 amino acids. CDR3 in amino acids: CASTRTGAGYTF. The CDR3 DNA reads as TGTGCCAGCACACGGACAGGGGCTGGCTACACCTTC.

The chain is built from TRBV6-5 and TRBJ1-2, with 8 bases that match TRBD1. This CDR3 has 14 residues. The ends lost 6 bases at V and 3 bases at J; junction bases unmatched: 6. Per the germline V gene, CDR1 is MNHEY and CDR2 is SVGAGI. The CDR3, as DNA: TGTGCCAGCAGACCCGGGACAGGACACTATGGCTACACCTTC. Its translation is CASRPGTGHYGYTF.

V usage is TRBV5-8 and J usage is TRBJ2-5; a possible D gene is TRBD1 (5 bases). The V gene's germline CDR1 is SGHTS and CDR2 YDEGEE. CDR3 size: 14 residues. Trimming pared 2 bases from V and 0 bases from J, leaving 8 bases between. The CDR3 here is CASSLRTYQETQYF. The CDR3 nucleotides read TGTGCCAGCAGCTTACGGACATACCAAGAGACCCAGTACTTC.

This clone was detected only a few times. This chain links TRBV27 with TRBJ2-7, with a possible D match to TRBD1 (5 bases). The CDR3 covers 11 residues. The V end lost 4 bases, the J end lost 7 bases, and 8 bases lay between the germline ends. The germline V gene has CDR1 MNHEY and CDR2 SMNVEV (reference sequence). The CDR3 DNA follows: TGTGCCAGCAGTTCTCGACAGGAGCAGTACTTC. It translates to CASSSRQEQYF.

The chain uses TRBV6-1 and TRBJ1-3; D is uncertain. Looked up from germline, CDR1 is MNHNS and CDR2 is SASEGT. The germline V and J ends were trimmed by 3 bases and 0 bases, with 9 bases remaining between them. This CDR3 contains 15 residues. CDR3 DNA sequence: TGTGCCAGCAGTGAGTACAGATACTCTGGAAACACCATATATTTT. Its translation: CASSEYRYSGNTIYF.

This clone was observed once. The chain links TRBV29-1 to TRBJ2-7, with TRBD1 matching over 7 bases. Germline V gene data show CDR1 as SQVTM and CDR2 as ANQGSEA. J lost 3 bases, V lost 6 bases, and 11 bases had no gene match. The CDR3 totals 14 residues. CDR3 sequence (DNA): TGCAGCGTAGCGACAGGGCTAGGGGGCTACGAGCAGTACTTC. Translated, it gives CSVATGLGGYEQYF.

The chain uses TRBV4-3 and TRBJ2-2; D is possibly TRBD1 (5 bases). The CDR3 spans 17 residues. V was cut by 0 bases and J by 0 bases, with 11 bases left in between. The V gene's germline CDR1 is LGHNA and CDR2 YSLEER. CDR3 coding DNA: TGCGCCAGCAGCCAAGAGTCTTACAGGTCGAACACCGGGGAGCTGTTTTTT. Translated, it gives CASSQESYRSNTGELFF.

The J gene is TRBJ2-5, the V gene TRBV18; 10 bases fit TRBD2. Germline V CDR1 and CDR2: KGHSH, LQKENI. This CDR3 has 15 residues. The junction had 3 bases not matched to a gene; V was cut back by 4 bases and J by 1 base. CDR3 protein: CASSLSGGIQETQYF. CDR3 nucleotides: TGTGCCAGCTCACTTAGCGGGGGGATCCAAGAGACCCAGTACTTC.

This chain's CDR3 is CASSLSATSTDTQYF. DNA for the CDR3: TGTGCCAGCAGCTTATCAGCGACTAGCACAGATACGCAGTATTTT. The chain recombines TRBV5-4 with TRBJ2-3; D is unclear. The CDR3 sequence is 15 residues long. CDR1 is SGHNT and CDR2 is YYREEE in the germline V gene (reference sequence). Trimming left V 2 bases short and J 0 bases short, with 10 bases between.

The gene calls are TRBV9 and TRBJ2-1; 7 nucleotides match TRBD2. Trimming cost V 3 bases and J 4 bases; bases outside gene matches: 10. Germline CDR1 reads SGDLS; CDR2 reads YYNGEE. The CDR3 covers 16 residues. The CDR3 DNA sequence: TGTGCCAGCAGCGCCTCAGTGGGTAGCGGGTACAATGAGCAGTTCTTC. Translating it yields CASSASVGSGYNEQFF. Drawing the rest from reference TRBV9 and TRBJ2-1, the complete variable domain is DSGVTQTPKHLITATGQRVTLRCSPRSGDLSVYWYQQSLDQGLQFLIQYYNGEERAKGNILERFSAQQFPDLHSELNLSSLELGDSALYFCASSASVGSGYNEQFFGPGTRLTVL.

The chain links TRBV9 to TRBJ1-4; D unclear. The germline V gene encodes CDR1 SGDLS and CDR2 YYNGEE. The germline V and J ends were trimmed by 3 bases and 8 bases, with 14 bases remaining between them. CDR3 length equals 14 residues. This chain's CDR3 is CASSDPRGGEKLFF. The CDR3 nucleotides are TGTGCCAGCAGCGACCCCCGCGGTGGGGAAAAACTGTTTTTT.

This clone is a singleton in its sample. The V call is TRBV30, the J call TRBJ2-2, with 7 bases aligning to TRBD2. CDR3 length: 15 amino acids. Trimming at V came to 1 base and at J to 5 bases, leaving 7 bases not matched to a gene. CDR1 and CDR2 from the germline V gene are GTSNPN and SVGIG (reference sequence). This CDR3 is CAWSGRGVRTGELFF. The DNA for the CDR3 is TGTGCCTGGAGTGGACGGGGGGTTCGGACCGGGGAGCTGTTTTTT.

This clone has more than one count but fewer than ten. The chain links TRBV7-2 to TRBJ2-7; 7 bases agree with TRBD1. This CDR3 region has 14 residues. Germline CDR1 SGHTA, CDR2 FQGNSA. The J segment lost 4 bases and the V segment lost 6 bases, leaving 9 bases of the junction unmatched. The CDR3 nucleotides are TGTGCCAGCAGTGTCGACAGGGCCTCGTACGAGCAGTACTTC. The encoded protein is CASSVDRASYEQYF.

This chain uses TRBV7-9 with TRBJ2-6, with TRBD1 identical over 8 bases. J lost 1 base, V lost 3 bases, and 8 bases had no gene match. The CDR3 length is 18 residues. Germline V gene data show CDR1 as SEHNR and CDR2 as FQNEAQ (reference sequence). CDR3: CASSLGDRGPSGANVLTF. CDR3 sequence (DNA): TGTGCCAGCAGCTTGGGAGACAGGGGACCTTCTGGGGCCAACGTCCTGACTTTC. Supplemented by reference TRBV7-9 and TRBJ2-6, the full variable domain reads DTGVSQNPRHKITKRGQNVTFRCDPISEHNRLYWYRQTLGQGPEFLTYFQNEAQLEKSRLLSDRFSAERPKGSFSTLEIQRTEQGDSAMYLCASSLGDRGPSGANVLTFGAGSRLTVL.

This clone was recorded only once. V gene TRBV29-1 combines with J gene TRBJ1-1, with D possibly matching TRBD1 (5 bases). The CDR3 sequence is 10 residues long. The V gene lost 7 bases and the J gene lost 5 bases, with 8 bases spanning the gap. Germline CDR1 reads SQVTM; CDR2 reads ANQGSEA. As DNA, the CDR3 is TGCAGCGCACGGGGGACTGAAGCTTTCTTT. It yields the protein CSARGTEAFF.

This clone was detected a few times. J is TRBJ2-7 and V is TRBV5-8; possible D gene TRBD1, 6 bases. The CDR3 runs 13 residues. The V gene lost 0 bases and the J gene lost 4 bases, with 8 bases spanning the gap. CDR1 SGHTS and CDR2 YDEGEE come from the germline V gene. CDR3 sequence reads: CASSLDDRYEQYF. In DNA form, the CDR3 reads TGTGCCAGCAGCTTGGACGACAGGTACGAGCAGTACTTC.